Sequencing of this TCR beta chain was carried out in a study of blood T cell repertoires in COVID-19. In the study overall: T cells, B-cell-depleted T cells, or PBMCs supplied cDNA or gDNA.

V dropped 1 base and J dropped 2 bases, with 15 bases sitting between them. Germline loops: CDR1 MNHNS, CDR2 SASEGT. CDR3 size: 16 residues. Method: immunoSEQ multiplex PCR; TCRdb's copy keeps in-frame clones and lacks some. The repertoire holds tens of thousands of clones, with approximately 86% as singletons. The chain recombines TRBV6-1 with TRBJ2-7; maybe TRBD2 (6 bases). The sequence was collected from a woman older than 75 with acute or convalescent COVID-19. The specimen sequenced was peripheral blood. The CDR3 region is CASSEEGRGVPYEQYF. CDR3 nucleotides: TGTGCCAGCAGTGAAGAAGGGCGGGGAGTCCCCTACGAGCAGTACTTC.